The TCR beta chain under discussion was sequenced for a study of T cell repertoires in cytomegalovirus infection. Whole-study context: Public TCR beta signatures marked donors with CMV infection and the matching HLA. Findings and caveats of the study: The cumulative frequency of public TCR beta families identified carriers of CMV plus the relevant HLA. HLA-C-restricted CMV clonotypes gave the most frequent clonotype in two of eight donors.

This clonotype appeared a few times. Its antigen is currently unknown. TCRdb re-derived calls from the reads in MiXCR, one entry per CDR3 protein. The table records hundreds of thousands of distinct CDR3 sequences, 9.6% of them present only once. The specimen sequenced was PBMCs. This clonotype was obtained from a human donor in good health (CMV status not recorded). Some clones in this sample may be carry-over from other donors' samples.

The DNA for the CDR3 is TGTGCCAGCAGCCAAGACCGGGACGGATTAATGAACACTGAAGCTTTCTTT. This sequence encodes CASSQDRDGLMNTEAFF. The chain links TRBV4-2 to TRBJ1-1, with D possibly matching TRBD1 (5 bases). There are 17 residues in the CDR3. V was clipped by 0 bases and J by 0 bases, with 14 bases between them. CDR1 and CDR2 (germline): LGHNA, YNFKEQ.